The 5 T cell receptor beta chains below all came from one sample that was sequenced in a study of T cell responses to AZD1222 COVID-19 vaccine (dated by TCRdb to the early 2020s). The label giving this sample's time point can be read as: baseline before first vaccination. The library relied on the immunoSEQ multiplex PCR assay. TCRdb limited this immuneACCESS table to in-frame rearrangements with V and J called. A share of clones is missing; checked studies link under half to unresolved V genes, and the rest is unexplained. In this sample the table shows about 140,000 clones, about 92% of which occur a single time. 3% to 3.5% of the sample rests with the top ten. Source: peripheral blood, taken on day 0 of AZD1222 vaccination. These receptors all come from an adult in good health.

In its sample, this clone was seen once. This chain links TRBV15 with TRBJ1-5; a weak D match, TRBD1 (5 bases). Germline CDR1 LNHNV, CDR2 YYDKDF (reference sequence). The CDR3 is 15 residues long. V was shortened by 1 base and J by 5 bases, with 12 bases between the two germline ends. The CDR3 bases are TGTGCCACCAGCAGAGGAGGTCGCAGGGATCAGCCCCAGCATTTT. This encodes CATSRGGRRDQPQHF.

This chain connects TRBV9 to TRBJ2-3, with 7 bases matching TRBD2. The V segment lost 0 bases and the J segment 7 bases; nucleotides outside the gene matches: 11. The CDR3 consists of 16 residues. Germline V CDR1 and CDR2: SGDLS, YYNGEE. The CDR3 DNA reads as TGTGCCAGCAGCGTAGTTGCGGGAGAGTCACGGAATACGCAGTATTTT. This sequence encodes CASSVVAGESRNTQYF.

Comment on this clone: The sample carries other DNA sequences with the same CDR3. The V call is TRBV25-1, the J call TRBJ2-6; D is unclear. The CDR3 is 17 amino acids. The germline gives CDR1 MGHDK, CDR2 SYGVNS. Trimming removed 3 bases at V and 0 bases at J, with 12 bases between. The DNA of the CDR3 is TGTGCCAGCAGTGACCGACGGCTTCCCTCTGGGGCCAACGTCCTGACTTTC. The encoded protein is CASSDRRLPSGANVLTF. The whole variable domain, remainder taken from reference TRBV25-1 and TRBJ2-6, is EADIYQTPRYLVIGTGKKITLECSQTMGHDKMYWYQQDPGMELHLIHYSYGVNSTEKGDLSSESTVSRIRTEHFPLTLESARPSHTSQYLCASSDRRLPSGANVLTFGAGSRLTVL.

This clone turned up a few times. The chain employs TRBV12-3 or TRBV12-4 and TRBJ1-4; D uncertain. V was trimmed by 3 bases and J by 7 bases, leaving 6 bases between them. The CDR3 length is 12 residues. The CDR3 nucleotides are TGTGCCAGCAGTTTTGCCGGTGAAAAACTGTTTTTT. Translation: CASSFAGEKLFF.

The CDR3 DNA reads TGTGCCAGCAGCTTATGGGAGGGCCCCCTAGCAGAAGCTTTCTTT. Its translation is CASSLWEGPLAEAFF. This rearrangement joins TRBV7-2 to TRBJ1-1; D remains ambiguous. V lost 2 bases and J 8 bases, leaving 18 bases between the germline ends. Germline CDR1 is SGHTA and CDR2 is FQGNSA. This CDR3 has 15 amino acids.